This section outlines one T cell receptor beta chain sequence together with its context. Generated by immunoSEQ multiplex PCR, the TCRdb table keeps only in-frame clones and is missing some. The repertoire consists of under 350,000 clones, with about 86% occurring once and the leading ten covering 4% to 5.5%. These data originate in a study of blood T cell repertoires in COVID-19. At the level of the study: Both acute and convalescent COVID-19 samples were obtained from the United States, Italy and Spain. In each case, the material was cDNA or gDNA derived from T cells, B-cell-depleted T cells, or PBMCs.

Those who participated ranged in age from about 18 to 89 years and resided in 20 to 30 US areas. Cohort placement rested on clinical history that participants reported themselves. This CDR3 comprises 16 residues. Germline V lookup: CDR1 LNHNV, CDR2 YYDKDF (reference sequence). The V gene end was trimmed by 2 bases and the J gene end by 5 bases; junction bases not matched to a gene: 8. Material for sequencing was PBMCs or T cells enriched from blood (not recorded which). The clonotype comes from a woman between 40 and 55 years old with acute COVID-19. The chain carries TRBV15 and TRBJ2-1; the match to TRBD2 covers 8 bases. CDR3 DNA sequence: TGTGCCACCAGCAGACCCCGGGAGGGAGTCCACAATGAGCAGTTCTTC. Translating gives CATSRPREGVHNEQFF.